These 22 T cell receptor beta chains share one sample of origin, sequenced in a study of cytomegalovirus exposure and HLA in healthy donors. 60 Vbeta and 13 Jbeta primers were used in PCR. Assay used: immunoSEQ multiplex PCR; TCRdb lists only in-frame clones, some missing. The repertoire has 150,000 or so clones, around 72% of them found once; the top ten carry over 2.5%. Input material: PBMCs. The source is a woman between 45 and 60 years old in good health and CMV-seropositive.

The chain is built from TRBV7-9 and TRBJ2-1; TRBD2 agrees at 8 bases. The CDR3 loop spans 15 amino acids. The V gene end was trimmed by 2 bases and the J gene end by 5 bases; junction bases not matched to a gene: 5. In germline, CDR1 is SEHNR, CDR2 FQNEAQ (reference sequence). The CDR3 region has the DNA TGTGCCAGCAGCTTAACTAGCGGCGTTAACAATGAGCAGTTCTTC. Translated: CASSLTSGVNNEQFF.

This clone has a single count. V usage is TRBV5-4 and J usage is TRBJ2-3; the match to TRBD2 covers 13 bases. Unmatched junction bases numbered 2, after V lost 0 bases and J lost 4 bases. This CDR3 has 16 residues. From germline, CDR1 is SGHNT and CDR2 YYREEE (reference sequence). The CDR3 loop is CASSLGLAGGPDTQYF. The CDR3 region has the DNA TGTGCCAGCAGCTTGGGACTAGCGGGGGGACCAGATACGCAGTATTTT.

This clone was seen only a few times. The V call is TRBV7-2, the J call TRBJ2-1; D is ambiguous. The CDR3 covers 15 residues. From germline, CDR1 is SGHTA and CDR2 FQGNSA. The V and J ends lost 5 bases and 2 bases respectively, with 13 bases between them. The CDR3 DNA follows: TGTGCCAGCAGCCTAAGCGCCTCCCCCTACAATGAGCAGTTCTTC. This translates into CASSLSASPYNEQFF.

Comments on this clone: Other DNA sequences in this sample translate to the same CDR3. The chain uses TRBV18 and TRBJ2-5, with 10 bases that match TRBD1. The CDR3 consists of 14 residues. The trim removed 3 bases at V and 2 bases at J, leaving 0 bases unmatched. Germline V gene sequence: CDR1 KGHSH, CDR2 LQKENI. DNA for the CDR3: TGTGCCAGCTCACCGGACAGGGGGCAAGAGACCCAGTACTTC. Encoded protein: CASSPDRGQETQYF.

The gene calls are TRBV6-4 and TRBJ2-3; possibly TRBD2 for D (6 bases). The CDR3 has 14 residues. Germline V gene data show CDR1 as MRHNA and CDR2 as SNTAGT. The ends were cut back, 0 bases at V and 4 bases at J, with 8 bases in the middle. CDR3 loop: CASSDSAGSDTQYF. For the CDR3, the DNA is TGTGCCAGCAGTGACTCGGCGGGGTCAGATACGCAGTATTTT.

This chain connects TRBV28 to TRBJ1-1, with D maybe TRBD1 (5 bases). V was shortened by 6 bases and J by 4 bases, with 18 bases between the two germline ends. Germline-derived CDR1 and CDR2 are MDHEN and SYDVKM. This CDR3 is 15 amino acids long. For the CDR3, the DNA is TGTGCCAGCAGCCAGACAGCCACCTTGGGCACTGAAGCTTTCTTT. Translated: CASSQTATLGTEAFF.

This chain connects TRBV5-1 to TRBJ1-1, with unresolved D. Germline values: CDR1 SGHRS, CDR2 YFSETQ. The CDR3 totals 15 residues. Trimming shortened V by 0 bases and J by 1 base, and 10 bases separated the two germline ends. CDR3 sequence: CASSLALGGNTEAFF. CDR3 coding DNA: TGCGCCAGCAGCTTGGCCCTCGGCGGGAACACTGAAGCTTTCTTT.

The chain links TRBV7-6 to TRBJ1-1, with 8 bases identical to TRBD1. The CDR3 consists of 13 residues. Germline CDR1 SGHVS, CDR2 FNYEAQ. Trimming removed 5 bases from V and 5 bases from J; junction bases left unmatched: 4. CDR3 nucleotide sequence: TGTGCCAGCAGCCCTACAGGGGGGACTGAAGCTTTCTTT. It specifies CASSPTGGTEAFF. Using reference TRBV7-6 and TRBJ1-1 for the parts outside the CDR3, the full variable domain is GAGVSQSPRYKVTKRGQDVALRCDPISGHVSLYWYRQALGQGPEFLTYFNYEAQQDKSGLPNDRFSAERPEGSISTLTIQRTEQRDSAMYRCASSPTGGTEAFFGQGTRLTVV.

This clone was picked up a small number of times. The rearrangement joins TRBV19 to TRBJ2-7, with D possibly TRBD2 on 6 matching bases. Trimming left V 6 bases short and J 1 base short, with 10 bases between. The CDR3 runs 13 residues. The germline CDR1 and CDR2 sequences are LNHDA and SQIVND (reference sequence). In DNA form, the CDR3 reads TGTGCCAGTAGCGGGGCGGGATCCTACGAGCAGTACTTC. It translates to CASSGAGSYEQYF.

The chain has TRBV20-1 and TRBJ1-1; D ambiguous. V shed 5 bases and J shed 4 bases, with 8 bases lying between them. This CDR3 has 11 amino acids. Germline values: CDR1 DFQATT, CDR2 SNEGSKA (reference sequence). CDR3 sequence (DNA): TGCAGTGCTGTCGTATTCACTGAAGCTTTCTTT. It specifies CSAVVFTEAFF.

The CDR3 nucleotides read TGTGCCAGCAGCCTTGGACAGGGCCCTCAGGGGGAGCAGTACTTC. Encoded protein: CASSLGQGPQGEQYF. The chain uses TRBV5-4 and TRBJ2-7; 8 nucleotides line up with TRBD1. CDR3 length: 15 amino acids. The junction had 13 bases not matched to a gene; V was cut back by 4 bases and J by 7 bases. Germline loops: CDR1 SGHNT, CDR2 YYREEE (reference sequence). The full variable domain, in which reference TRBV5-4 and TRBJ2-7 provide the parts outside the CDR3, is ETGVTQSPTHLIKTRGQQVTLRCSSQSGHNTVSWYQQALGQGPQFIFQYYREEENGRGNFPPRFSGLQFPNYSSELNVNALELDDSALYLCASSLGQGPQGEQYFGPGTRLTVT.

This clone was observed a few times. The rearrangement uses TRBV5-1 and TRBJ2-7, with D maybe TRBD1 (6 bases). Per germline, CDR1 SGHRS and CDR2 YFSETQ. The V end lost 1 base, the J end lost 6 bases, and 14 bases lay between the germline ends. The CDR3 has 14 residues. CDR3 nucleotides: TGCGCCAGCAGCTTGTTCAGGGGCTCATCCGAGCAGTACTTC. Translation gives CASSLFRGSSEQYF.

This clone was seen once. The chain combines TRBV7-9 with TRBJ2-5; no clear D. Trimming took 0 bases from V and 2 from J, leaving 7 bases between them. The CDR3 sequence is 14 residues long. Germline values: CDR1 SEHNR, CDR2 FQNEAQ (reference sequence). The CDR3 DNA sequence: TGTGCCAGCAGCTTAGCCCAGATACAAGAGACCCAGTACTTC. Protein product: CASSLAQIQETQYF.

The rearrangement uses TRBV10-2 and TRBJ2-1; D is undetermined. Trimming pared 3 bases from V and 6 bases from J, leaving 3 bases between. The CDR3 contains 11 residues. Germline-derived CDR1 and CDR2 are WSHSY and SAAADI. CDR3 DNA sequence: TGCGCCAGCAGTGACTTCAATGAGCAGTTCTTC. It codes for CASSDFNEQFF.

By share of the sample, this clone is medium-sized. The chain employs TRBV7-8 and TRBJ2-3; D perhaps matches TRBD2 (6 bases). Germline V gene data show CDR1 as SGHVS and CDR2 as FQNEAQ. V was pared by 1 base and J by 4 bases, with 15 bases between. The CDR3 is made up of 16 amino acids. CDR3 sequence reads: CASSLGGSGTADTQYF. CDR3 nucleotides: TGTGCCAGCAGCTTAGGAGGGAGTGGGACTGCAGATACGCAGTATTTT. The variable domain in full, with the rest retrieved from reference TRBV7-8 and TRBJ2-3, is GAGVSQSPRYKVAKRGQDVALRCDPISGHVSLFWYQQALGQGPEFLTYFQNEAQLDKSGLPSDRFFAERPEGSVSTLKIQRTQQEDSAVYLCASSLGGSGTADTQYFGPGTRLTVL.

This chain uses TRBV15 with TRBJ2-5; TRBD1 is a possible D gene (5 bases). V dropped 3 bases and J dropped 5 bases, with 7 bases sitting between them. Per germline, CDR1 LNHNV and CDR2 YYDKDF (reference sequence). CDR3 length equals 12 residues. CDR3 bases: TGTGCCACCAGCAGGGGGCCCGAGACCCAGTACTTC. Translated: CATSRGPETQYF.

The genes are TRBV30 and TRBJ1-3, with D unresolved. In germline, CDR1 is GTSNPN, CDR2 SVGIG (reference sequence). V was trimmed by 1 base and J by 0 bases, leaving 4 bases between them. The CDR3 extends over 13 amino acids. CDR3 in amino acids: CAWSAVSGNTIYF. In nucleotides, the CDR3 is TGTGCCTGGAGTGCAGTCTCTGGAAACACCATATATTTT.

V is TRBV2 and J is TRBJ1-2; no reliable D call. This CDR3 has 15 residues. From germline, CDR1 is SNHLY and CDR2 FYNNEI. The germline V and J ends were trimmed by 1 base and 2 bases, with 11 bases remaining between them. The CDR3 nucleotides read TGTGCCAGCAGTGAAGACGGGTTTAACAACTATGGCTACACCTTC. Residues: CASSEDGFNNYGYTF.

Written as DNA, the CDR3 is TGCGCCAGCAGCCCTACAGGGGGCGATCAGCCCCAGCATTTT. Translated: CASSPTGGDQPQHF. The V gene is TRBV5-1, the J gene TRBJ1-5; 9 bases fit TRBD1. J was trimmed by 5 bases and V by 4 bases; bases with no gene match: 4. The CDR3 length is 14 residues. Germline values: CDR1 SGHRS, CDR2 YFSETQ.

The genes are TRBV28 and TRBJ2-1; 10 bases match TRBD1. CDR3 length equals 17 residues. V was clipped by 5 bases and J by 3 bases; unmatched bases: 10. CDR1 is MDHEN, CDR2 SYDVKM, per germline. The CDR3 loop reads CASSRLRGTGVYNEQFF. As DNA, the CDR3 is TGTGCCAGCAGTCGACTGAGGGGGACAGGGGTCTACAATGAGCAGTTCTTC.

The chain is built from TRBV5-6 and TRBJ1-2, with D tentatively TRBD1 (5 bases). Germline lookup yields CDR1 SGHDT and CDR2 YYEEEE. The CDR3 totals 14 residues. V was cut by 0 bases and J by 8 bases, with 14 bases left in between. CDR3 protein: CASSLDRNPLGYTF. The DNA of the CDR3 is TGTGCCAGCAGCTTGGACAGGAATCCATTGGGCTACACCTTC. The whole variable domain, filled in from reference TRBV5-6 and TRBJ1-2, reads DAGVTQSPTHLIKTRGQQVTLRCSPKSGHDTVSWYQQALGQGPQFIFQYYEEEERQRGNFPDRFSGHQFPNYSSELNVNALLLGDSALYLCASSLDRNPLGYTFGSGTRLTVV.

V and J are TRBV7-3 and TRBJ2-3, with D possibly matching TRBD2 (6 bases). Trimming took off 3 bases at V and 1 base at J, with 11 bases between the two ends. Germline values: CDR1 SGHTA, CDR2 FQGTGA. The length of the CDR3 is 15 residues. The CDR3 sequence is CASSFLASGTDTQYF. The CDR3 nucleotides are TGTGCCAGCAGCTTTCTCGCTAGCGGCACAGATACGCAGTATTTT.